Listed below are T cell receptor beta chains from one sample, sequenced in a study of blood T cell repertoires in COVID-19. Clones were read by immunoSEQ multiplex PCR, and TCRdb kept only the in-frame ones, dropping some. The sample shows 60,000 to 80,000 clones, approximately 90% of them seen only once. The sequenced sample consisted of peripheral blood. These receptors came from a human donor in a cohort sampled during active COVID-19. CDR3s include the opening cysteine and the closing phenylalanine or tryptophan. Fields, in order: D gene, J gene, clone size, V gene, CDR3 DNA, CDR3 protein. D genes are given only for firm matches. Size is stated for part of the rows, as once, few or many counts, or as a class when the clone is expanded.

TRBD2 | TRBJ2-2 | NA | TRBV18 | TGTGCCAGCTCACCAGGACTAGTGGAGGTCACCGGGGAGCTGTTTTTT | CASSPGLVEVTGELFF
NA | TRBJ2-1 | NA | TRBV4-3 | TGCGCCAGCAGCCAAGCATACAATGAGCAGTTCTTC | CASSQAYNEQFF
TRBD2 | TRBJ2-1 | once | TRBV9 | TGTGCCAGCAGTGGTAGCGGGAATTCCTACAATGAGCAGTTCTTC | CASSGSGNSYNEQFF
NA | TRBJ1-5 | NA | TRBV19 | TGTGCCAGTAGTATGGGGAGGATGGCCGTACAGCCCCAGCATTTT | CASSMGRMAVQPQHF
NA | TRBJ2-7 | NA | TRBV11-2 | TGTGCCAGCAGCTTATACTACGATCTCCCCTACGAGCAGTACTTC | CASSLYYDLPYEQYF
NA | TRBJ1-5 | NA | TRBV6-2/TRBV6-3 | TGTGCCAGCAGTTTTCTAGGGACAAGGCGTCAGCCCCAGCATTTT | CASSFLGTRRQPQHF
NA | TRBJ1-6 | NA | TRBV24-1 | TGTGCCACCAGTGTCCCCTCGACAGACGGGAATTCACCCCTCCACTTT | CATSVPSTDGNSPLHF
NA | TRBJ1-2 | NA | TRBV30 | TGTGCCTGGAGCGTCTCCCGAGTAGCAAATGGCTACACCTTC | CAWSVSRVANGYTF
NA | TRBJ2-2 | NA | TRBV28 | TGTGCCAGCAGTTTCTCCCGTCCCGGGGAGCTGTTTTTT | CASSFSRPGELFF
TRBD1 | TRBJ1-2 | NA | TRBV3-1/TRBV3-2 | TGTGCCAGCAGCCTCACAGGGGTGGATGGCTACACCTTC | CASSLTGVDGYTF
TRBD2 | TRBJ2-1 | NA | TRBV11-2 | TGTGCCAGCAGCTTAGACAGAATTGGGAGGGGACTTGGAAATGAGCAGTTCTTC | CASSLDRIGRGLGNEQFF
NA | TRBJ2-1 | NA | TRBV28 | TGTGCCAGCAGTTTGGGGTCGGGAGACGGTAACAATGAGCAGTTCTTC | CASSLGSGDGNNEQFF
NA | TRBJ2-2 | NA | TRBV5-6 | TGTGCCAGCAGCGGCCTCCTCCTCGGGGAGCTGTTTTTT | CASSGLLLGELFF
NA | TRBJ2-4 | NA | TRBV5-1 | TGCGCCAGCAGCCCCTTAAACAATCAGAACATTCAGTACTTC | CASSPLNNQNIQYF
NA | TRBJ1-1 | once | TRBV3-1/TRBV3-2 | TGTGCCAGCAGCCCACAGGGAGCGTCGCCTGAAGCTTTCTTT | CASSPQGASPEAFF
NA | TRBJ2-3 | NA | TRBV28 | TGTGCCACCAAAACCGGGAGTCCCACAGATACGCAGTATTTT | CATKTGSPTDTQYF
TRBD1 | TRBJ1-5 | NA | TRBV30 | TGTGCCTGGAGTCTTTCAGGGGGCACCAATCAGCCCCAGCATTTT | CAWSLSGGTNQPQHF
TRBD2 | TRBJ2-1 | NA | TRBV3-1/TRBV3-2 | TGTGCCAGCAGCCAGAGCGGGGGGGGGTACAATGAGCAGTTCTTC | CASSQSGGGYNEQFF
TRBD1 | TRBJ2-7 | NA | TRBV19 | TGTGCCAGTAGTACCCCGGGACAGGATATGAAGTACTTC | CASSTPGQDMKYF
TRBD2 | TRBJ2-7 | NA | TRBV9 | TGTGCCAGCAACCGACTAGCGGGAGATGCCGAGCAGTACTTC | CASNRLAGDAEQYF
TRBD1 | TRBJ1-1 | few | TRBV10-1 | TGCGCCAAATTTGACAGGGCCGCGCCAGGGTTTAATGAAGCTTTCTTT | CAKFDRAAPGFNEAFF
NA | TRBJ1-2 | few | TRBV30 | TGTGCCTGGAGTACAAATAACTATGGCTACACCTTC | CAWSTNNYGYTF
NA | TRBJ1-2 | NA | TRBV5-1 | TGCGCCAGCAGCCCTATCTCAGGGTGGGATGGCTACACCTTC | CASSPISGWDGYTF
TRBD1 | TRBJ1-2 | NA | TRBV5-1 | TGCGCCAGCAGCTCAGGGGGCGCGATGGATGGCTACACCTTC | CASSSGGAMDGYTF
TRBD1 | TRBJ2-4 | NA | TRBV11-2 | TGTGCCAGCAGCTTAGTAGGAGACAGGGCCGGGAAAAACATTCAGTACTTC | CASSLVGDRAGKNIQYF
TRBD1 | TRBJ1-5 | NA | TRBV6-6 | TGTGCCAGCAGTTTTGACAGGGCCCAGCCCCAGCATTTT | CASSFDRAQPQHF
TRBD2 | TRBJ2-7 | NA | TRBV3-1/TRBV3-2 | TGTGCCAGCAGCCAGAGGCCGGGACTAGCCTACGAGCAGTACTTC | CASSQRPGLAYEQYF
TRBD1 | TRBJ1-1 | NA | TRBV5-1 | TGCGCCAGCAGCTTTGAGACAGGGCCCTCGTTTGGAGCTTTCTTT | CASSFETGPSFGAFF
NA | TRBJ2-7 | NA | TRBV5-6 | TGTGCCAGCAGCCTGGACGGGGCGGGGCGTTGGGGGCAGTACTTC | CASSLDGAGRWGQYF
NA | TRBJ2-7 | NA | TRBV5-1 | TGCGCCAGCAGCCCAGACGCAGCCAGGGAGCAGTACTTC | CASSPDAAREQYF
NA | TRBJ1-1 | once | TRBV3-1/TRBV3-2 | TGTGCCAGCAGCTCTATTATCAGCCGACCGGGACTGGAGGGCACTGAAGCTTTCTTT | CASSSIISRPGLEGTEAFF
TRBD1 | TRBJ2-5 | NA | TRBV2 | TGTGCCGGACGACAGGGGGCTTGGGAGACCCAGTACTTC | CAGRQGAWETQYF
TRBD1 | TRBJ1-2 | NA | TRBV7-9 | TGTGCCAGCAGCTTGATGGGACAGGCAAGCTATGGCTACACCTTC | CASSLMGQASYGYTF
NA | TRBJ2-7 | NA | TRBV9 | TGTGCCAGCAGCCTGTCCGTCTCCTACGAGCAGTACTTC | CASSLSVSYEQYF
NA | TRBJ2-2 | NA | TRBV19 | TGTGCCAGTAGTATAGTGGGCCAGACAACCGGGGAGCTGTTTTTT | CASSIVGQTTGELFF
NA | TRBJ1-2 | NA | TRBV5-1 | TGCGCCAGCAGCTTAAGTAACAGGGATGGAGGCTACACCTTC | CASSLSNRDGGYTF
NA | TRBJ1-2 | NA | TRBV6-5 | TGTGCCAGCAGTCCCCACGAGGGAGACTATGGCTACACCTTC | CASSPHEGDYGYTF
NA | TRBJ1-5 | once | TRBV7-8 | TGTGCCAGCAGCTTAGTTAGCGGGAGGCACAATCAGCCCCAGCATTTT | CASSLVSGRHNQPQHF
NA | TRBJ2-3 | NA | TRBV9 | TGTGCCAGCAGCCCCAGGGAAGGCACAGATACGCAGTATTTT | CASSPREGTDTQYF
TRBD2 | TRBJ2-3 | NA | TRBV2 | TGTGCCAGCAAGCCGGGGGGTCCCTGGGGCACAGATACGCAGTATTTT | CASKPGGPWGTDTQYF
NA | TRBJ1-5 | NA | TRBV23-1 | TGCGCCAGCAGTCAAGACTCCACCGGCCCCGAGGAGCCCCAGCATTTT | CASSQDSTGPEEPQHF
TRBD1 | TRBJ2-7 | NA | TRBV11-2 | TGTGCCAGCAGCGCGGGACAGGGGACCTACGAGCAGTACTTC | CASSAGQGTYEQYF
TRBD1 | TRBJ2-7 | NA | TRBV4-1 | TGCGCCAGCAGCCTTGGGACAGGGACCTACGAGCAGTACTTC | CASSLGTGTYEQYF
NA | TRBJ1-6 | NA | TRBV2 | TGTGCCAGCAGTGAGAAGGACACCGATTCACCCCTCCACTTT | CASSEKDTDSPLHF
TRBD1 | TRBJ2-4 | once | TRBV4-1 | TGCGCCAGCAGCCCCGACAGGGGGATAGACATTCAGTACTTC | CASSPDRGIDIQYF
TRBD2 | TRBJ2-1 | NA | TRBV7-9 | TGTGCCAGCAGCTCCGGACTAGCGGGGGGGCCGAGGTACAATGAGCAGTTCTTC | CASSSGLAGGPRYNEQFF
TRBD2 | TRBJ2-5 | NA | TRBV18 | TGTGCCAGCACGGCGGGCGGGAGGAAGGTTGAGACCCAGTACTTC | CASTAGGRKVETQYF
NA | TRBJ1-5 | NA | TRBV7-2 | TGTGCCAGCAGCTTAGTCTTGCCAACGGGCAATCAGCCCCAGCATTTT | CASSLVLPTGNQPQHF
TRBD1 | TRBJ1-1 | NA | TRBV2 | TGTGCCAGCAGTTTTCCGGGACAGGGGACGAACACTGAAGCTTTCTTT | CASSFPGQGTNTEAFF
NA | TRBJ2-3 | NA | TRBV9 | TGTGCCAGCAGCCCTAGTCCAGATACGCAGTATTTT | CASSPSPDTQYF
NA | TRBJ2-6 | NA | TRBV4-3 | TGCGCCAGCAGCCCGTGGAGGGCTTCGTCTGGGGCCAACGTCCTGACTTTC | CASSPWRASSGANVLTF
NA | TRBJ1-5 | NA | TRBV12-3/TRBV12-4 | TGTGCCAGCAGGGAGGGGAGCAATCAGCCCCAGCATTTT | CASREGSNQPQHF
NA | TRBJ1-6 | NA | TRBV2 | TGTGCCAGTAGGGAGGACATGGGTTCACCCCTCCACTTT | CASREDMGSPLHF
TRBD1 | TRBJ2-2 | NA | TRBV5-5 | TGTGCCAGCAGCTTCCTGGGAACAGGGGGGACCGGGGAGCTGTTTTTT | CASSFLGTGGTGELFF
NA | TRBJ2-5 | NA | TRBV7-2 | TGTGCCAGCAGCCCCAATGGGAGGAAAGAGACCCAGTACTTC | CASSPNGRKETQYF
TRBD1 | TRBJ2-7 | once | TRBV7-9 | TGTGCCAGCAGCCTGGACAGGTCCTACGAGCAGTACTTC | CASSLDRSYEQYF
NA | TRBJ1-5 | NA | TRBV28 | TGTGCCAGCGTACAGGCCATCAATCAGCCCCAGCATTTT | CASVQAINQPQHF
NA | TRBJ2-1 | NA | TRBV6-5 | TGTGCCAGCAGGGAGGCCCCCTACAATGAGCAGTTCTTC | CASREAPYNEQFF
TRBD1 | TRBJ1-2 | NA | TRBV28 | TGTGCCAGCAGTTCAAGACAGGGGGTGGATGGCTACACCTTC | CASSSRQGVDGYTF